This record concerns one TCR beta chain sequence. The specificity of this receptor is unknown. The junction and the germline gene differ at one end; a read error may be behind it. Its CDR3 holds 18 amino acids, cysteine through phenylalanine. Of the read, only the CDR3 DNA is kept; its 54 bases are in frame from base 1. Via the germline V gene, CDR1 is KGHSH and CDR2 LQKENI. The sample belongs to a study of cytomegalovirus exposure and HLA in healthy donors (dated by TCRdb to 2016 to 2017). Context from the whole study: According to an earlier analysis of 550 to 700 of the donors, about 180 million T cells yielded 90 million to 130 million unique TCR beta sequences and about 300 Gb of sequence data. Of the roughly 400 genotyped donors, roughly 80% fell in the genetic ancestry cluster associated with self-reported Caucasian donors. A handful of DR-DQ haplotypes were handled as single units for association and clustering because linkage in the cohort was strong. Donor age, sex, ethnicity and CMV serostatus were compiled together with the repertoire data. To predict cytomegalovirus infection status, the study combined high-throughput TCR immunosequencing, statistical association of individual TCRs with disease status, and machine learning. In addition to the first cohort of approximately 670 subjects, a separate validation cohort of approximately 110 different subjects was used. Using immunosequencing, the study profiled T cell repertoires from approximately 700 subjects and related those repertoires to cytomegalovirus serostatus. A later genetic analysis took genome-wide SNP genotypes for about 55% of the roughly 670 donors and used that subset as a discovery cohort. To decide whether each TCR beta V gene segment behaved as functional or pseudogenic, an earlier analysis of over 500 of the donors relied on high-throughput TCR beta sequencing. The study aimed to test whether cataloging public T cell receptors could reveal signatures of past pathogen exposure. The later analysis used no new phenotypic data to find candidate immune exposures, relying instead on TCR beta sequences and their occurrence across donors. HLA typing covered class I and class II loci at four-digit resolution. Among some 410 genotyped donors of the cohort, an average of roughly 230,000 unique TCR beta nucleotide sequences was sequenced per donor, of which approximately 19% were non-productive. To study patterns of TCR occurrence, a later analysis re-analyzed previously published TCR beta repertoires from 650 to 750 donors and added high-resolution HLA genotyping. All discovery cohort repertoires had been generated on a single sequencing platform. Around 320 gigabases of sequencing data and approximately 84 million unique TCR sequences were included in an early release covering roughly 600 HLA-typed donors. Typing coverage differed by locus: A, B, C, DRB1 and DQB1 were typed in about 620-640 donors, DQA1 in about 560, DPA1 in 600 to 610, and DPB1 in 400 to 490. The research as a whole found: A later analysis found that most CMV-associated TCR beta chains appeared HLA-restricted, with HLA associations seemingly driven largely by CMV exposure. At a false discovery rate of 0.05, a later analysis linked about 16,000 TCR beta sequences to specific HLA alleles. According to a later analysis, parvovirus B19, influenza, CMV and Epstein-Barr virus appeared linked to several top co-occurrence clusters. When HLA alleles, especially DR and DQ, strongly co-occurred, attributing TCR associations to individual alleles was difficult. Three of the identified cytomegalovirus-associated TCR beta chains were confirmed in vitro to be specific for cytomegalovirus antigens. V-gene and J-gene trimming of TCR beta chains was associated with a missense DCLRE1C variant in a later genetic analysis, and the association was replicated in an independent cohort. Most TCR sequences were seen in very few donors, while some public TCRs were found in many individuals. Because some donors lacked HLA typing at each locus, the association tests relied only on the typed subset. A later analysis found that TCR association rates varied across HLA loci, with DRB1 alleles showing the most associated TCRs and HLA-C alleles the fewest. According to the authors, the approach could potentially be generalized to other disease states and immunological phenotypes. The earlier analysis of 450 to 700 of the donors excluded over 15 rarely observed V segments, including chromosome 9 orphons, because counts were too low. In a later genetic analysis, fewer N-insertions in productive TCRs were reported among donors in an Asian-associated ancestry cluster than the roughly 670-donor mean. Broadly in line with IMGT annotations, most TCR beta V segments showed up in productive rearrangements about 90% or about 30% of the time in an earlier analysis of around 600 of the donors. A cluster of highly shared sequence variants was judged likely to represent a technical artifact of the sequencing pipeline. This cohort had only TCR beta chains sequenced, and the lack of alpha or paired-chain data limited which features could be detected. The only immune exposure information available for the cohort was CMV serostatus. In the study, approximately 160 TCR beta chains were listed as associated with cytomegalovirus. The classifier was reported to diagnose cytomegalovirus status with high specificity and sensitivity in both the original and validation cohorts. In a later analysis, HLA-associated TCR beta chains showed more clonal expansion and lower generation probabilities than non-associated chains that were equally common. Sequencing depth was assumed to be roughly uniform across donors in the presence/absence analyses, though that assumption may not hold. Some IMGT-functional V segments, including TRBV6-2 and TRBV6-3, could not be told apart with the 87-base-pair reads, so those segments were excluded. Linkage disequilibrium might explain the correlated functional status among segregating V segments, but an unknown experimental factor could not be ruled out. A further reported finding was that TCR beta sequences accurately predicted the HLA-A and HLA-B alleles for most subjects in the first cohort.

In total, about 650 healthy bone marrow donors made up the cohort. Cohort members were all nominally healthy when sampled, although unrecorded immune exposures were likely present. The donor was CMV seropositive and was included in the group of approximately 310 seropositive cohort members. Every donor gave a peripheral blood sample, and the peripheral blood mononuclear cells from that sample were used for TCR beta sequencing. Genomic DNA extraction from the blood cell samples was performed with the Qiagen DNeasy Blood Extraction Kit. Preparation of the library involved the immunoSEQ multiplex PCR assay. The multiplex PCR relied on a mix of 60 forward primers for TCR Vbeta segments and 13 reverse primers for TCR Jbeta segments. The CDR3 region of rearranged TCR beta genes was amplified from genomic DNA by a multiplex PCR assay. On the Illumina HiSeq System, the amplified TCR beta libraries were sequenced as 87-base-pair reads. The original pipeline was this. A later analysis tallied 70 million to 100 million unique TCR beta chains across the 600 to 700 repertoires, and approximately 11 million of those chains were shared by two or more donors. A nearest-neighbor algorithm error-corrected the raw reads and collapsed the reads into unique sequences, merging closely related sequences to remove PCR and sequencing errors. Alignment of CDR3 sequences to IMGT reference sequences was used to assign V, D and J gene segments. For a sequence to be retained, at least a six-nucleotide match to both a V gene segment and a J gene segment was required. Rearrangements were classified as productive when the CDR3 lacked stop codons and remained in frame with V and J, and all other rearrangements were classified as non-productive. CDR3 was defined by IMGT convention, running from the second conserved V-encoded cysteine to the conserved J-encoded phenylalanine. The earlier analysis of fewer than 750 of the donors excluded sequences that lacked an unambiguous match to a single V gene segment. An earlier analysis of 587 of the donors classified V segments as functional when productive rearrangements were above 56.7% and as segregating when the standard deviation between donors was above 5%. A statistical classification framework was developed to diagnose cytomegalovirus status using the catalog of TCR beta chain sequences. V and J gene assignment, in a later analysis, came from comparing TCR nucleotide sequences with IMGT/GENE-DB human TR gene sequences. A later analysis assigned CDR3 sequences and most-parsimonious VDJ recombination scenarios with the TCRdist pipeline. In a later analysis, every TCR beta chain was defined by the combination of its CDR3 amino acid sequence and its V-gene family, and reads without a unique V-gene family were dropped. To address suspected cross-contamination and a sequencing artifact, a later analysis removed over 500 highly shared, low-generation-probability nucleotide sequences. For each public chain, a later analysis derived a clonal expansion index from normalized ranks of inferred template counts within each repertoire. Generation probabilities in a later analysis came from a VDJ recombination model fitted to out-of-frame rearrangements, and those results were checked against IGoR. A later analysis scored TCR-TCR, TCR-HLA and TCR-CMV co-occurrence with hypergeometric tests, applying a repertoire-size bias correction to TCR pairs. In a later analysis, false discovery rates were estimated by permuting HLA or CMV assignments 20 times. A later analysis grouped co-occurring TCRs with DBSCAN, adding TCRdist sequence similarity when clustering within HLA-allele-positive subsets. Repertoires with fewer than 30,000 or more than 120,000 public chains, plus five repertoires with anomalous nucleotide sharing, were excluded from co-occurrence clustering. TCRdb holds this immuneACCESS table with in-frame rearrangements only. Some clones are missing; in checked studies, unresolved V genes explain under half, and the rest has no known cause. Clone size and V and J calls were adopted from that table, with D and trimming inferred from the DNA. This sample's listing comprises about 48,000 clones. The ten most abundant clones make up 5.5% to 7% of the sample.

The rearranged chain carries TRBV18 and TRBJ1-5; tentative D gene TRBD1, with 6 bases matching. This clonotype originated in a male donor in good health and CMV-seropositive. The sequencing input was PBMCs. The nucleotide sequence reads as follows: TGTGCCAGCCCACCGGGACACACCCAAGTACATAGCAATCAGCCCCAGCATTTT. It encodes CASPPGHTQVHSNQPQHF.